This T cell receptor beta chain was found in a study of response to subunit inactivated influenza vaccine. TCRdb analysed the RT-PCR reads with MiXCR anew, one entry per CDR3 protein. This table holds 500,000 to 600,000 distinct CDR3 sequences, 15% to 20% found once. Study observations and caveats: A suggestion made by the authors is that each seasonal influenza vaccination recruits few new T cells.

This clonotype was counted ten times or more. The antigen is unknown. V dropped 2 bases and J dropped 2 bases, with 14 bases sitting between them. The CDR3 loop spans 16 amino acids. Germline CDR1 SGDLS, CDR2 YYNGEE. The chain joins TRBV9 to TRBJ2-1, with D perhaps TRBD2 (5 bases). This TCR came from a man aged 45 to 70 who received an inactivated influenza vaccine. The sample was CD4+ T cells sorted from PBMCs, taken approximately 25 months after vaccination. The CDR3 DNA reads TGTGCCAGCAGCGTTATACCGGGGAGTGCCTACAATGAGCAGTTCTTC. Translating gives CASSVIPGSAYNEQFF.